Below are 30 T cell receptor beta chains sequenced from a single sample in a study of T cells after yellow fever vaccination. In TCRdb, the 5' RACE reads were re-called with MiXCR into one record per CDR3 protein. The data hold 130,000 or so distinct CDR3 sequences, with about 15% observed a single time. Here the sequenced sample was CD8+ T cells sorted from PBMCs, taken 5 days after the yellow fever booster vaccination. These receptors were obtained from a man between 18 and 29 years old who received the YFV17D yellow fever vaccine.

The chain uses TRBV28 and TRBJ1-4, with a possible D match to TRBD1 (5 bases). This CDR3 spans 15 amino acids. CDR1 is MDHEN and CDR2 is SYDVKM in the germline V gene. V shed 2 bases and J shed 7 bases, with 14 bases lying between them. In DNA form, the CDR3 reads TGTGCCAGCAGTTTAGTCGGGGGATCGACTGAAAAACTGTTTTTT. Its protein is CASSLVGGSTEKLFF. Filled out from reference TRBV28 and TRBJ1-4, the complete variable domain reads DVKVTQSSRYLVKRTGEKVFLECVQDMDHENMFWYRQDPGLGLRLIYFSYDVKMKEKGDIPEGYSVSREKKERFSLILESASTNQTSMYLCASSLVGGSTEKLFFGSGTQLSVL.

In this sample, this clonotype turned up a few times. The chain has TRBV21-1 and TRBJ2-1; TRBD1, the D gene given by the table, was not confirmed from the DNA. TRBV21-1 is annotated as a pseudogene. This CDR3 has 15 amino acids. The CDR3, as DNA: TGTGCCAGCAGCAAAAAAGACAGGGTGGAGAATGAGCAGTTCTTC. The encoded protein is CASSKKDRVENEQFF.

The rearrangement joins TRBV29-1 to TRBJ2-3, with D unclear. Germline V gene data show CDR1 as SQVTM and CDR2 as ANQGSEA. The CDR3 covers 13 residues. The germline V and J ends were trimmed by 4 bases and 0 bases, with 8 bases remaining between them. CDR3 sequence: CSVGSSSTDTQYF. The CDR3 coding sequence is TGCAGCGTTGGATCCAGTAGCACAGATACGCAGTATTTT.

The chain is built from TRBV12-3 or TRBV12-4 and TRBJ2-7, with D possibly matching TRBD2 (6 bases). V dropped 3 bases and J dropped 8 bases, with 14 bases sitting between them. The CDR3 has 13 residues. In nucleotides, the CDR3 is TGTGCCAGCAGTTTCGGCGGAGGCGGGAAGCAGTACTTC. The encoded protein is CASSFGGGGKQYF.

The genes are TRBV12-5 and TRBJ1-2, with TRBD1 as a possible D gene (5 bases). Trimming left V 3 bases short and J 5 bases short, with 13 bases between. The germline CDR1 and CDR2 sequences are LGHNT and FRNRAP. This CDR3 has 14 residues. DNA of the CDR3: TGTGCTAGTGGTTTTACGGGGGGTAATTATGGCTACACCTTC. Amino acids: CASGFTGGNYGYTF. Based on the CDR3 plus reference TRBV12-5 and TRBJ1-2, the full variable domain is DARVTQTPRHKVTEMGQEVTMRCQPILGHNTVFWYRQTMMQGLELLAYFRNRAPLDDSGMPKDRFSAEMPDATLATLKIQPSEPRDSAVYFCASGFTGGNYGYTFGSGTRLTVV.

CDR3 sequence (DNA): TGTGCCAGCAGCCAAGATCTTGCAGGGAGCTATGGCTACACCTTC. Protein product: CASSQDLAGSYGYTF. V usage is TRBV14 and J usage is TRBJ1-2; D perhaps matches TRBD1 (5 bases). The CDR3 is made up of 15 amino acids. The V gene's germline CDR1 is SGHDN and CDR2 FVKESK. V shed 0 bases and J shed 4 bases, with 12 bases lying between them.

V gene TRBV5-1 combines with J gene TRBJ2-2; D gene unclear. Germline-derived CDR1 and CDR2 are SGHRS and YFSETQ. V was clipped by 4 bases and J by 7 bases, with 5 bases between them. The CDR3 consists of 11 residues. The CDR3 sequence is CASSADGELFF. The CDR3 DNA sequence: TGCGCCAGCAGCGCGGACGGGGAGCTGTTTTTT.

This clonotype was counted a few times. The chain couples TRBV27 to TRBJ2-7; 7 bases map to TRBD2. The CDR3 is made up of 12 amino acids. CDR1 and CDR2 (germline): MNHEY, SMNVEV (reference sequence). After removal of 8 bases from V and 0 bases from J, the junction contained 1 base not matched to a gene. CDR3 nucleotide sequence: TGTGCCAGCCGCGGGAGCTCCTACGAGCAGTACTTC. Its translation is CASRGSSYEQYF.

The V gene is TRBV29-1, the J gene TRBJ2-1; no definite D call. V dropped 4 bases and J dropped 8 bases, with 12 bases sitting between them. CDR3 length: 12 residues. Per germline, CDR1 SQVTM and CDR2 ANQGSEA. CDR3 loop: CSVVYHVDEQFF. CDR3 nucleotide sequence: TGCAGCGTTGTCTATCATGTCGATGAGCAGTTCTTC.

This clonotype showed up just a few times. CDR3: CASFEGAYNEQFF. The CDR3 nucleotides read TGTGCCAGCTTCGAAGGGGCCTACAATGAGCAGTTCTTC. The chain uses TRBV6-6 and TRBJ2-1, with D perhaps TRBD1 (5 bases). The CDR3 runs to 13 residues. V lost 8 bases to trimming and J lost 2 bases, with 10 bases between them. Germline V gene sequence: CDR1 MNHNY, CDR2 SVGAGI (reference sequence).

The chain links TRBV6-5 to TRBJ2-7; D might be TRBD1 or TRBD2, each matching 5 bases. Germline V gene sequence: CDR1 MNHEY, CDR2 SVGAGI. This CDR3 comprises 13 residues. Trimming stripped 5 bases from V and 2 bases from J, with 10 bases between. CDR3 amino acids: CASSTGRTYEQYF. DNA of the CDR3: TGTGCCAGCAGTACGGGACGGACCTACGAGCAGTACTTC.

The chain recombines TRBV4-1 with TRBJ2-1; TRBD2 matches at 8 bases. The V gene end was trimmed by 3 bases and the J gene end by 8 bases; junction bases not matched to a gene: 6. The CDR3 contains 14 residues. Germline V CDR1 and CDR2: MGHRA, YSYEKL. The CDR3 DNA is TGCGCCAGCAGCCATCCGGGGGGGGCGGATGAGCAGTTCTTC. Translated, it gives CASSHPGGADEQFF.

There are a few counts of this clonotype. V is TRBV5-5 and J is TRBJ1-2; D may be TRBD1 (6 bases). The ends were cut back, 4 bases at V and 3 bases at J, with 13 bases in the middle. Germline lookup yields CDR1 SGHKS and CDR2 YYEKEE (reference sequence). The CDR3 is 14 residues long. CDR3 sequence reads: CASSTGQPDYGYTF. The CDR3 DNA is TGTGCCAGCAGCACAGGACAGCCAGACTATGGCTACACCTTC.

This clonotype was seen a handful of times. The rearrangement links TRBV10-3 to TRBJ2-2, with TRBD1 matching 7 bases. The length of the CDR3 is 14 residues. The junction had 2 bases not matched to a gene; V was cut back by 6 bases and J by 1 base. Germline-derived CDR1 and CDR2 are ENHRY and SYGVKD. CDR3 in DNA: TGTGCCATCAGCCGACAGGGGAACACCGGGGAGCTGTTTTTT. Translating gives CAISRQGNTGELFF.

The table lists this clonotype with a few counts. This chain joins TRBV7-9 and TRBJ2-4; D uncertain. The CDR3 totals 16 residues. The ends were cut back, 1 base at V and 2 bases at J, with 12 bases in the middle. Germline values: CDR1 SEHNR, CDR2 FQNEAQ (reference sequence). CDR3 nucleotide sequence: TGTGCCAGCAGCTTAGGCGGCCTATCAACCAAAAACATTCAGTACTTC. Translation gives CASSLGGLSTKNIQYF.

V usage is TRBV6-5 and J usage is TRBJ1-4, with D perhaps matching TRBD1 (5 bases). This CDR3 contains 16 residues. Germline V CDR1 and CDR2: MNHEY, SVGAGI. Trimming stripped 2 bases from V and 5 bases from J, with 15 bases between. The CDR3 sequence: CASSYGWAGRNEKLFF. DNA of the CDR3: TGTGCCAGCAGTTACGGTTGGGCAGGGAGGAATGAAAAACTGTTTTTT.

The rearrangement links TRBV15 to TRBJ2-3; weak D call: TRBD1 (6 bases). Germline CDR1 reads LNHNV; CDR2 reads YYDKDF (reference sequence). This CDR3 has 16 amino acids. The V gene lost 0 bases and the J gene lost 2 bases, with 12 bases spanning the gap. CDR3 in amino acids: CATSRDRDTFTDTQYF. The CDR3, as DNA: TGTGCCACCAGCAGAGACCGGGACACATTCACAGATACGCAGTATTTT. The full variable domain, rest sourced from reference TRBV15 and TRBJ2-3, is DAMVIQNPRYQVTQFGKPVTLSCSQTLNHNVMYWYQQKSSQAPKLLFHYYDKDFNNEADTPDNFQSRRPNTSFCFLDIRSPGLGDTAMYLCATSRDRDTFTDTQYFGPGTRLTVL.

This clonotype has ten or more counts. The CDR3: CASSESPSGGAYTQYF. The DNA for the CDR3 is TGTGCCAGCAGTGAATCCCCCAGCGGGGGGGCGTATACGCAGTATTTT. This chain joins TRBV2 and TRBJ2-3; 10 bases align to TRBD2. Germline CDR1 reads SNHLY; CDR2 reads FYNNEI. J gave up 7 bases and V 2 bases, and 9 bases lay outside the gene matches. CDR3 length: 16 amino acids.

This clonotype has more than one count but fewer than ten. J is TRBJ2-3 and V is TRBV4-3; TRBD2 agrees at 8 bases. Germline-derived CDR1 and CDR2 are LGHNA and YSLEER. This CDR3 region has 15 residues. V dropped 6 bases and J dropped 6; count of bases not matched to a gene: 11. Here the CDR3 DNA reads TGCGCCAGCAGTCGGGACGGGGGGGTCTGGGATACGCAGTATTTT. The encoded protein is CASSRDGGVWDTQYF.

This clonotype was seen ten or more times. This chain connects TRBV29-1 to TRBJ1-1, with D hard to call. Germline V gene data show CDR1 as SQVTM and CDR2 as ANQGSEA. This CDR3 comprises 11 residues. Trimming took 6 bases from V and 2 from J, leaving 7 bases between them. The CDR3 reads CSVGRNTEAFF. The CDR3 coding sequence is TGCAGCGTCGGTAGAAACACTGAAGCTTTCTTT.

The chain carries TRBV27 and TRBJ1-1; TRBD1 matches 7 bases. The CDR3 covers 14 residues. The J segment lost 3 bases and the V segment lost 4 bases, leaving 5 bases of the junction unmatched. The germline gives CDR1 MNHEY, CDR2 SMNVEV (reference sequence). The CDR3 sequence is CASSWSGGYTEAFF. CDR3 sequence (DNA): TGTGCCAGCAGTTGGTCAGGGGGGTACACTGAAGCTTTCTTT.

This clonotype has more than one count but fewer than ten. The V gene is TRBV25-1, the J gene TRBJ1-5; 8 nucleotides line up with TRBD1. The CDR3 sequence is 13 residues long. Germline CDR1 and CDR2: MGHDK and SYGVNS. V trimming: 6 bases; J trimming: 4 bases; junction bases outside the gene matches: 2. Here the CDR3 DNA reads TGTGCCAGCAGCGACAGGGGAAATCAGCCCCAGCATTTT. It specifies CASSDRGNQPQHF.

The rearrangement joins TRBV27 to TRBJ1-1; 7 bases align to TRBD1. Germline lookup yields CDR1 MNHEY and CDR2 SMNVEV (reference sequence). CDR3 size: 17 residues. V trimming: 5 bases; J trimming: 1 base; junction bases outside the gene matches: 13. Written as DNA, the CDR3 is TGTGCCAGCAGTACCCCCACGGAGGGGGCCGGGAACACTGAAGCTTTCTTT. Amino acids: CASSTPTEGAGNTEAFF.

This clonotype was recorded a few times. The genes are TRBV4-1 and TRBJ2-7, with D possibly being TRBD1 (6 bases). CDR1 is MGHRA and CDR2 is YSYEKL in the germline V gene. This CDR3 is 15 amino acids long. V was pared by 3 bases and J by 3 bases, with 15 bases between. The CDR3 protein is CASSHQTRDNYEQYF. The DNA of the CDR3 is TGCGCCAGCAGCCACCAAACCCGGGACAACTACGAGCAGTACTTC.

This chain joins TRBV4-3 and TRBJ2-1, with 10 positions matching TRBD2. V shed 3 bases, J shed 4 bases, and the junction held 6 bases outside the gene matches. The germline V gene has CDR1 LGHNA and CDR2 YSLEER. This CDR3 has 16 residues. CDR3 nucleotide sequence: TGCGCCAGCAGCCAGGCTAGCGGGGGCAGGTACAATGAGCAGTTCTTC. Translation: CASSQASGGRYNEQFF.

This clonotype was counted a few times. The genes are TRBV4-3 and TRBJ2-6, with 7 bases fitting TRBD1. The CDR3 is made up of 15 amino acids. V shed 2 bases, J shed 2 bases, and the junction held 0 bases outside the gene matches. The V gene's germline CDR1 is LGHNA and CDR2 YSLEER. The CDR3 nucleotides are TGCGCCAGCAGCCAAACAGGGGCTGGGGCCAACGTCCTGACTTTC. Translating it yields CASSQTGAGANVLTF.

This clonotype was recorded at least ten times. DNA for the CDR3: TGTGCCACCTCGGCCCCGCCGCGAGGCTACACCTTC. It translates to CATSAPPRGYTF. This chain uses TRBV6-2 or TRBV6-3 with TRBJ1-2, with no clear D. Trimming left V 10 bases short and J 8 bases short, with 17 bases between. CDR3 length equals 12 residues. CDR1 and CDR2 from the germline V gene are MNHEY and SVGEGT.

As DNA, the CDR3 is TGCGCCAGCAGCCAAGATCGGGGGGGCAATGAGCAGTTCTTC. Its protein is CASSQDRGGNEQFF. The chain is built from TRBV4-3 and TRBJ2-1; 8 positions agree with TRBD2. Looked up from germline, CDR1 is LGHNA and CDR2 is YSLEER. V lost 0 bases and J lost 6; bases outside the gene matches: 1. The CDR3 contains 14 residues.

In this sample, this clonotype turned up a few times. The chain employs TRBV12-3 or TRBV12-4 and TRBJ1-2; D is undetermined. Between the trimmed V and J ends, which lost 3 bases and 0 bases, there was a span of 5 bases. The CDR3 consists of 13 residues. The CDR3 loop reads CASSLPANYGYTF. In DNA, the CDR3 is TGTGCCAGCAGTTTGCCCGCTAACTATGGCTACACCTTC.

This clonotype was picked up a small number of times. This chain connects TRBV5-4 to TRBJ2-1; no clear D. The germline V and J ends were trimmed by 2 bases and 10 bases, with 10 bases remaining between them. The CDR3 totals 12 residues. The germline V gene encodes CDR1 SGHNT and CDR2 YYREEE (reference sequence). CDR3 in DNA: TGTGCCAGCAGCTTCGGTGTCTTAGAGCAGTTCTTC. This translates into CASSFGVLEQFF.